This T cell receptor beta chain appears in the sequencing data of a study of shared clonotypes between healthy human individuals. Clones were sequenced by immunoSEQ multiplex PCR, and TCRdb holds only the in-frame ones, with some missing. The table lists approximately 2,000,000 clones, approximately 90% of them singletons. Trimming left V 5 bases short and J 7 bases short, with 15 bases between. CDR3 length: 14 amino acids. Per the germline V gene, CDR1 is SGHAT and CDR2 is FQDESV (reference sequence). V is TRBV11-1 and J is TRBJ2-1, with a tentative D call TRBD2 (6 bases). The receptor's source is a man aged 18 to 29 in good health. Some clones in this sample may be carry-over from other donors' samples. The specimen sequenced was naive CD4+ T cells from PBMCs. Noted subset: CD45RA+ positively selected. The CDR3 protein is CASSPGGLANEQFF. CDR3 nucleotides: TGTGCCAGCAGCCCCGGGGGACTCGCGAATGAGCAGTTCTTC.